The following is a T cell receptor (beta chain) sequence with its context. These data are taken from a study of tumor and adjacent non-tumor tissue in lung cancer. Across the whole study: Patients comprised over 9 adenocarcinoma, 2 squamous cell carcinoma and 1 small cell lung cancer.

CDR3 length equals 13 residues. The germline V gene encodes CDR1 DFQATT and CDR2 SNEGSKA (reference sequence). Trimming pared 2 bases from V and 4 bases from J, leaving 11 bases between. RNA was extracted from bulk tissue without any cell sorting. A modified ARM-PCR protocol with three rounds of nested PCR amplified TCRbeta. TCRdb re-analysed the multiplex PCR reads in MiXCR, keeping a single row per CDR3 protein. Of 70,000 to 90,000 distinct CDR3 sequences in the sample, 75% to 90% are singletons; the top ten hold 10% to 15%. The chain joins TRBV20-1 to TRBJ1-1; no clear D. The TCR comes from a woman between 50 and 59 years old with non-small cell lung cancer. The specimen sequenced was lung tumor tissue. As DNA, the CDR3 is TGCAGTGCTAGATCCCCAGTAAGCACTGAAGCTTTCTTT. Its protein product is CSARSPVSTEAFF.